This record covers a single T cell receptor (beta chain). Trimming left V 5 bases short and J 5 bases short, with 7 bases between. The CDR3 runs 12 residues. The data originate from a study of blood T cell repertoires in COVID-19. Original methodology: Researchers report that nucleated cell counts were estimated from reference gene primer amplification. Profiled with immunoSEQ multiplex PCR; TCRdb holds only in-frame clones, not every one. That table gives V, J and clone size, and the DNA gave D and trimming. Of approximately 200,000 clones listed, 75% to 90% are singletons. The origin of this receptor is a woman between 18 and 29 years old in a cohort exposed to, infected with or recovered from COVID-19 (not recorded which). Sequenced sample: PBMCs or T cells enriched from blood (not recorded which). The rearrangement joins TRBV12-3 or TRBV12-4 to TRBJ1-5; D call uncertain. CDR3: CASSVSDQPQHF. The CDR3 bases are TGTGCCAGCAGTGTCTCAGATCAGCCCCAGCATTTT.